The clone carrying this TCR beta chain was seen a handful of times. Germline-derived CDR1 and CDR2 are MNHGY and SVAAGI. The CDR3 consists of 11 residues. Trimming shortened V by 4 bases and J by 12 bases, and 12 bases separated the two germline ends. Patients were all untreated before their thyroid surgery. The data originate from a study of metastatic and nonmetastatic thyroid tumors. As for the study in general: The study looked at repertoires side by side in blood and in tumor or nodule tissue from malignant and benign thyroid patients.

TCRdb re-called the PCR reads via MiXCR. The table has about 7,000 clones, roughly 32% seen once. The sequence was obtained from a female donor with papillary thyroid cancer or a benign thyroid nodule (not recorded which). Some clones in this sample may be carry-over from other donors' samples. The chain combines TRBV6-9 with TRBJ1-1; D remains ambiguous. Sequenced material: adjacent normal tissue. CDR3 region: CASSSGVESFF. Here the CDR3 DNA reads TGTGCCAGCAGTTCTGGCGTTGAGTCTTTCTTT.